The 18 T cell receptor beta chains below were found in one sample sequenced in a study of blood T cell repertoires in COVID-19. Measured with immunoSEQ multiplex PCR; TCRdb has only the in-frame clones, and not every one. The sample shows around 310,000 clones, approximately 90% of them seen only once. The sequencing input was peripheral blood. These receptors were obtained from a woman in her fifties or sixties with active or convalescent COVID-19.

V usage is TRBV5-7 and J usage is TRBJ1-2; maybe TRBD1 (5 bases). TRBV5-7 is annotated as an ORF whose role is uncertain. Trimming pared 0 bases from V and 8 bases from J, leaving 26 bases between. The CDR3 sequence is 18 residues long. Written as DNA, the CDR3 is TGTGCCAGCAGCTTGGCGGGCAGGGCCTCTATCCCTGGGATAGGCTACACCTTC. It encodes CASSLAGRASIPGIGYTF.

This clone was seen only once. V and J are TRBV1 and TRBJ2-7; the table's D call, TRBD1, has no DNA check behind it. TRBV1 is a known pseudogene. This CDR3 comprises 14 residues. The CDR3 nucleotides read TGCACCAGCAGCCAGAAGGGGATAGGCAACGAGCAGTACTTC. The encoded protein is CTSSQKGIGNEQYF.

The rearrangement uses TRBV6-2 or TRBV6-3 and TRBJ2-7, with 7 bases fitting TRBD1. This CDR3 has 17 residues. From germline, CDR1 is MNHEY and CDR2 SVGEGT. The V and J ends lost 3 bases and 2 bases, in that order; junction bases with no gene match: 13. The CDR3 nucleotides read TGTGCCAGCAGTTATCCCCGACAGGGCCCCGACCCCTACGAGCAGTACTTC. Its translation: CASSYPRQGPDPYEQYF.

In its sample, this clone was seen once. The chain joins TRBV6-5 to TRBJ1-5, with 9 nucleotides matching TRBD1. The germline V gene encodes CDR1 MNHEY and CDR2 SVGAGI. The V gene end was trimmed by 6 bases and the J gene end by 7 bases; junction bases not matched to a gene: 10. The CDR3 consists of 15 residues. The chain's CDR3 is CASRTPGQGNQPQHF. For the CDR3, the DNA is TGTGCCAGCAGGACCCCGGGACAGGGTAACCAGCCCCAGCATTTT.

The chain links TRBV18 to TRBJ2-7; D may be TRBD2 (5 bases). The CDR3 is 16 residues long. Trimming shortened V by 2 bases and J by 4 bases, and 18 bases separated the two germline ends. Germline V lookup: CDR1 KGHSH, CDR2 LQKENI. CDR3 coding DNA: TGTGCCAGCTCACCATCTGGTAGCGCAGGAAGTTACGAGCAGTACTTC. This codes for CASSPSGSAGSYEQYF.

J is TRBJ1-5 and V is TRBV7-9; TRBD1 is a possible D gene (5 bases). This CDR3 contains 14 residues. Trimming took off 4 bases at V and 5 bases at J, with 12 bases between the two ends. CDR1 is SEHNR and CDR2 is FQNEAQ in the germline V gene (reference sequence). CDR3 region: CASSSRTSHQPQHF. The DNA for the CDR3 is TGTGCCAGCAGCTCCCGGACATCACATCAGCCCCAGCATTTT.

The chain joins TRBV10-3 to TRBJ2-2; 7 bases align to TRBD1. CDR1 is ENHRY and CDR2 is SYGVKD in the germline V gene. V shed 7 bases, J shed 5 bases, and the junction held 4 bases outside the gene matches. The CDR3 contains 13 residues. CDR3 in amino acids: CAIKGASTGELFF. CDR3 DNA sequence: TGTGCCATCAAGGGGGCGAGTACCGGGGAGCTGTTTTTT.

The chain employs TRBV28 and TRBJ1-5; no clear D. This CDR3 comprises 15 residues. Germline CDR1 is MDHEN and CDR2 is SYDVKM. Trimming left V 9 bases short and J 0 bases short, with 15 bases between. The CDR3 protein is CASFSGWVSNQPQHF. The CDR3 nucleotides read TGTGCCAGTTTTTCCGGGTGGGTTAGCAATCAGCCCCAGCATTTT.

CDR3 in amino acids: CASSLDSDNEQFF. The DNA for the CDR3 is TGTGCCAGCAGCTTAGACAGCGACAATGAGCAGTTCTTC. V is TRBV6-4 and J is TRBJ2-1, with D possibly matching TRBD1 (5 bases). CDR1 MRHNA and CDR2 SNTAGT come from the germline V gene. The V and J ends lost 6 bases and 5 bases respectively, with 11 bases between them. The CDR3 is 13 residues long.

V is TRBV7-2 and J is TRBJ2-5; 7 nucleotides align to TRBD1. There are 16 residues in the CDR3. Germline lookup yields CDR1 SGHTA and CDR2 FQGNSA. With 5 bases clipped from V and 5 bases from J, the junction kept 14 bases outside the gene matches. CDR3 in amino acids: CASSPSRGGLGETQYF. As DNA, the CDR3 is TGTGCCAGCAGCCCCAGCAGAGGGGGCCTGGGGGAGACCCAGTACTTC.

The rearrangement links TRBV19 to TRBJ1-3; 7 nucleotides align to TRBD1. V was clipped by 4 bases and J by 7 bases; unmatched bases: 13. CDR3 length: 16 residues. Germline CDR1 LNHDA, CDR2 SQIVND (reference sequence). CDR3 residues: CASSNYRGATMNTIYF. DNA of the CDR3: TGTGCCAGTAGTAACTACAGGGGTGCAACAATGAACACCATATATTTT.

This clone was seen a single time. The rearrangement links TRBV4-2 to TRBJ2-1, with 8 bases lining up with TRBD2. The CDR3 contains 16 residues. The ends lost 4 bases at V and 7 bases at J; junction bases unmatched: 12. Germline V gene sequence: CDR1 LGHNA, CDR2 YNFKEQ. CDR3 DNA: TGTGCCAGCAGCCCCCCCACGGCGGGAGGAGGGAATGAGCAGTTCTTC. Translating it yields CASSPPTAGGGNEQFF.

The V call is TRBV28, the J call TRBJ1-5; 7 bases are a match to TRBD1. This CDR3 comprises 18 residues. Per the germline V gene, CDR1 is MDHEN and CDR2 is SYDVKM. The ends lost 1 base at V and 2 bases at J; junction bases unmatched: 11. Written as DNA, the CDR3 is TGTGCCAGCAGTTTATACCCCCTCCAGGGGACAGGCAATCAGCCCCAGCATTTT. Its translation: CASSLYPLQGTGNQPQHF.

This sequence joins TRBV25-1 and TRBJ1-6; a weak D match, TRBD1 (5 bases). The CDR3 contains 13 residues. Germline values: CDR1 MGHDK, CDR2 SYGVNS. V gave up 6 bases and J gave up 10 bases, with 13 bases separating them. CDR3 in amino acids: CASRDQGESPLHF. CDR3 in DNA: TGTGCCAGCAGAGATCAAGGGGAATCACCCCTCCACTTT.

The V call is TRBV29-1, the J call TRBJ2-7; TRBD1 is a possible D gene (5 bases). Deletions cut 7 bases from V and 5 bases from J, with 12 bases between. Germline V gene lookup returns CDR1 SQVTM and CDR2 ANQGSEA. The CDR3 consists of 11 residues. The chain's CDR3 is CSGQTVHEQYF. CDR3 nucleotides: TGCAGCGGTCAGACAGTACACGAGCAGTACTTC.

The chain joins TRBV5-8 to TRBJ2-2; D may be TRBD1 (6 bases). Trimming pared 4 bases from V and 4 bases from J, leaving 17 bases between. CDR1 is SGHTS and CDR2 is YDEGEE in the germline V gene. This CDR3 is 16 amino acids long. The CDR3 is CASSPRLQGITGELFF. CDR3 nucleotide sequence: TGTGCCAGCAGCCCCCGACTTCAGGGGATCACCGGGGAGCTGTTTTTT.

With regard to this clone: Other nucleotide sequences from this sample produce the same CDR3. The CDR3 protein is CASSSSSYNEQFF. In DNA form, the CDR3 reads TGTGCCAGCAGCTCGAGCTCCTACAATGAGCAGTTCTTC. The chain has TRBV7-3 and TRBJ2-1; D unclear. Between the trimmed V and J ends, which lost 4 bases and 0 bases, there was a span of 4 bases. The CDR3 is 13 amino acids. Germline CDR1 is SGHTA and CDR2 is FQGTGA.

In nucleotides, the CDR3 is TGCGCCAGCAGCCAAGAAGGGCTAGCGGCGTTCTTC. It translates to CASSQEGLAAFF. The chain couples TRBV4-1 to TRBJ2-1; 7 nucleotides match TRBD2. J lost 15 bases, V lost 0 bases, and 5 bases had no gene match. The CDR3 covers 12 residues. Germline-derived CDR1 and CDR2 are MGHRA and YSYEKL.